This TCR beta chain was identified in a study of OX40 agonist ivuxolimab in advanced cancers. Using immunoSEQ multiplex PCR, the repertoire was profiled, and TCRdb retains in-frame clones only, with some absent. This table has tens of thousands of clones, approximately 87% appearing once. Germline V gives CDR1 LNHDA, CDR2 SQIVND (reference sequence). The CDR3 sequence is 17 residues long. Trimming pared 4 bases from V and 1 base from J, leaving 16 bases between. The chain uses TRBV19 and TRBJ2-2, with D hard to call. The specimen was CD4+ or CD8+ T cells sorted from blood, collected in a trial of the OX40 agonist ivuxolimab. The TCR originated in an adult with an advanced solid tumor such as melanoma, head and neck, liver or kidney cancer. The CDR3 is CASSRALWQVNTGELFF. The CDR3 DNA reads as TGTGCCAGTAGTAGAGCTCTTTGGCAGGTGAACACCGGGGAGCTGTTTTTT.